Listed below are T cell receptor beta chains from one sample, sequenced in a study of early T cells in non-severe SARS-CoV-2 infection. Each CDR3 protein is one row after TCRdb ran MiXCR on the 5' RACE reads. Of 55,000 to 80,000 distinct CDR3 sequences listed, about 11% are singletons. Sequences were obtained from whole blood. These receptors came from an adult who was a healthcare worker with PCR-confirmed SARS-CoV-2 infection or an uninfected control (not recorded which). Both conserved end residues are part of each CDR3. Each record gives: V gene, J gene, clone size, D gene, CDR3 DNA, CDR3 protein. A D gene is named only where the DNA matches it firmly. Not every row has a clone size; where given, it reads once, few, many or a size class.

>TRBV2|TRBJ1-5|many|.
TGTGCCAGCAAGATTTATAGCAATCAGCCCCAGCATTTT
CASKIYSNQPQHF
>TRBV6-5|TRBJ2-4|.|TRBD1
TGTGCCAGCAGTGACAGGACAGGGCTCGGCAAAAACATTCAGTACTTC
CASSDRTGLGKNIQYF
>TRBV2|TRBJ2-2|.|.
TGTGCCAGCAAAATAGACGCGAACACCGGGGAGCTGTTTTTT
CASKIDANTGELFF
>TRBV6-5|TRBJ2-1|many|TRBD2
TGTGCCAGCAGCCCGAGCGGGGGCCCCTTTGTCTACAATGAGCAGTTCTTC
CASSPSGGPFVYNEQFF
>TRBV7-3|TRBJ2-1|few|TRBD2
TGTGCCAGCAGCTTTTACCCGGTGGCTAGCGGGAGATACAATGAGCAGTTCTTC
CASSFYPVASGRYNEQFF
>TRBV25-1|TRBJ2-7|.|.
TGTGCCAGCAGTGAAACAAGTGAGCAGTACTTC
CASSETSEQYF
>TRBV19|TRBJ2-4|.|TRBD1
TGTGCCAGTAGTATCGACAGGGTCCTTACCAAAAACATTCAGTACTTC
CASSIDRVLTKNIQYF
>TRBV29-1|TRBJ2-2|.|.
TGCAGCGGCCGGACCGGGCTCACCGGGGAGCTGTTTTTT
CSGRTGLTGELFF
>TRBV3-1|TRBJ1-5|.|.
TGTGCCAGCAGCACTGGGACGGTCTTAAATCAGCCCCAGCATTTT
CASSTGTVLNQPQHF
>TRBV10-3|TRBJ2-2|many|.
TGTGCCATCAGTGAGATGGTCACCGGGGAGCTGTTTTTT
CAISEMVTGELFF
>TRBV4-1|TRBJ2-7|.|.
TGCGCCAGCAGCTCCGGACTTTCCTACGAGCAGTACTTC
CASSSGLSYEQYF
>TRBV7-9|TRBJ1-6|few|.
TGTGCCAGCAGCGGGAAGACTAATTCACCCCTCCACTTT
CASSGKTNSPLHF
>TRBV4-3|TRBJ2-2|many|TRBD2
TGCGCCAGCAGCCAAACCCTTGGGGACTACTACACCGGGGAGCTGTTTTTT
CASSQTLGDYYTGELFF
>TRBV18|TRBJ1-2|many|.
TGTGCCAGCTCACCACCGGGCAGGGACAACTATGGCTACACCTTC
CASSPPGRDNYGYTF
>TRBV18|TRBJ1-2|.|.
TGTGCCAGCTCACCTGGACAGCGAAACTATGGCTACACCTTC
CASSPGQRNYGYTF
>TRBV28|TRBJ2-7|few|.
TGTGCCAGCAGTCCCGAGAGACGGCTCTCCTACGAGCAGTACTTC
CASSPERRLSYEQYF
>TRBV27|TRBJ2-3|many|TRBD1
TGTGCCAGCAGTCAACCGGGACAGGGTGTTTATACGCAGTATTTT
CASSQPGQGVYTQYF
>TRBV11-2|TRBJ1-6|many|TRBD1
TGTGCCAGCAGCTCCAGGGGGTTGACTTCACCCCTCCACTTT
CASSSRGLTSPLHF
>TRBV6-6|TRBJ1-2|many|TRBD1
TGTGCCAGCATCATCCAGGGGGTCGTGGGCTATGGCTACACCTTC
CASIIQGVVGYGYTF
>TRBV6-1|TRBJ2-3|many|.
TGTGCCAGCTCTTTCTTGGGAGGGGGTAGCACAGATACGCAGTATTTT
CASSFLGGGSTDTQYF
>TRBV4-1|TRBJ1-5|few|.
TGCGCCAGCAGCCACCAGGCCGTGGCTCAGCCCCAGCATTTT
CASSHQAVAQPQHF
>TRBV18|TRBJ1-2|many|.
TGTGCCAGCTCTCCTCCGGGACAAAATCGCCTCCGCTACACCTTC
CASSPPGQNRLRYTF
>TRBV29-1|TRBJ1-1|many|.
TGCAGCGGCACGGGTTTGGCTGAAGCTTTCTTT
CSGTGLAEAFF
>TRBV3-1|TRBJ2-5|few|.
TGTGCCAGCAGCCAAACGGGACGGGGGCCCCAGTACTTC
CASSQTGRGPQYF
>TRBV9|TRBJ2-7|.|TRBD1
TGTGCCAGCAGCGTAGGGGCAGGGGGCTACAACGAGCAGTACTTC
CASSVGAGGYNEQYF
>TRBV14|TRBJ2-7|.|.
TGTGCCAGCAGTGAGGGTAGGTTCTACGAGCAGTACTTC
CASSEGRFYEQYF
>TRBV11-2|TRBJ1-4|few|.
TGTGCCAGCACCCAGTGGATGAATGAAAAACTGTTTTTT
CASTQWMNEKLFF
>TRBV4-3|TRBJ2-2|many|TRBD2
TGCGCCAGCAGCCCAATAGCGGGAAACACCGGGGAGCTGTTTTTT
CASSPIAGNTGELFF
>TRBV4-1|TRBJ2-4|many|.
TGCGCCAGCAGCCAAGAAACAGGGTCCTACCGCGTGTACTTC
CASSQETGSYRVYF
>TRBV6-1|TRBJ1-1|many|.
TGTGCCAGCAGAAACACTGAAGCTTTCTTT
CASRNTEAFF
>TRBV29-1|TRBJ1-1|.|.
TGCAGCGCCACAGAAGCTTTCTTT
CSATEAFF